This TCR beta chain was found in a study of blood T cells in healthy people across ages. Study findings and constraints: PBMCs left unsorted prevented a conclusive naive versus antigen-experienced comparison. Strong correlation was found linking TCR beta diversity to naive T cell percentage.

Trimming stripped 4 bases from V and 1 base from J, with 18 bases between. The CDR3 is 16 residues long. The germline V gene encodes CDR1 SGDLS and CDR2 YYNGEE. About this clonotype itself: Antigen unknown.

A second PCR of roughly 7 to 11 cycles used a sample-barcoded 5' primer and a J-beta primer mix. A single record per CDR3 protein comes from TCRdb applying MiXCR to the 5' RACE reads. The sample consists of 2 million or so distinct CDR3 sequences, 49% of them appearing once. The sequence was obtained from a woman between 35 and 50 years old in good health. The chain has TRBV9 and TRBJ2-7; the D call may be TRBD1 or TRBD2 (6 bases each). The sample consisted of blood. The CDR3: CASSSSARDTSYEQYF. CDR3 DNA sequence: TGTGCCAGCAGCTCCAGCGCGCGGGACACTTCCTACGAGCAGTACTTC.